Following are 17 T cell receptor beta chains from one sample sequenced in a study of siplizumab effects on memory and regulatory T cells. Profiled with immunoSEQ multiplex PCR; TCRdb holds only in-frame clones, not every one. The table has some 100,000 clones, around 97% seen once. Sequencing was carried out using naive CD4+ T cells sorted from blood. The source is a human donor in good health.

The chain links TRBV6-5 to TRBJ2-3; no clear D. V lost 6 bases and J 0 bases, leaving 10 bases between the germline ends. The CDR3 consists of 14 residues. CDR1 is MNHEY and CDR2 is SVGAGI in the germline V gene. The CDR3: CASRKRASTDTQYF. Written as DNA, the CDR3 is TGTGCCAGCAGGAAACGTGCTAGCACAGATACGCAGTATTTT.

The V call is TRBV10-3, the J call TRBJ2-5; 8 nucleotides agree with TRBD1. Looked up from germline, CDR1 is ENHRY and CDR2 is SYGVKD. V gave up 4 bases and J gave up 5 bases; unmatched junction bases: 9. This CDR3 region has 15 residues. CDR3 region: CAISGYGTGGETQYF. For the CDR3, the DNA is TGTGCCATCAGTGGCTATGGGACAGGCGGCGAGACCCAGTACTTC.

The chain has TRBV19 and TRBJ1-6; no reliable D call. Germline V gives CDR1 LNHDA, CDR2 SQIVND (reference sequence). CDR3 length: 13 residues. V lost 3 bases, J lost 6 bases, and 6 bases lay in between. The CDR3 here is CASSITTNSPLHF. CDR3 bases: TGTGCCAGTAGTATCACTACTAATTCACCCCTCCACTTT.

The rearrangement links TRBV29-1 to TRBJ2-1; perhaps TRBD2 as D (6 bases). Trimming stripped 6 bases from V and 9 bases from J, with 21 bases between. CDR3 length: 14 amino acids. CDR1 and CDR2 from the germline V gene are SQVTM and ANQGSEA. In DNA form, the CDR3 reads TGCAGCGTCTCCAGGGTGGGGGGATCGGGTGAGCAGTTCTTC. Translating gives CSVSRVGGSGEQFF.

V usage is TRBV7-9 and J usage is TRBJ2-5; 9 bases are shared with TRBD1. The germline CDR1 and CDR2 sequences are SEHNR and FQNEAQ (reference sequence). With 0 bases clipped from V and 5 bases from J, the junction kept 7 bases outside the gene matches. CDR3 length: 16 residues. The CDR3 spells CASSLAAGQGWETQYF. CDR3 DNA: TGTGCCAGCAGCTTAGCAGCGGGACAGGGTTGGGAGACCCAGTACTTC.

The table lists this clone with a few counts. The rearrangement uses TRBV6-5 and TRBJ1-4; the D gene is possibly TRBD1 (6 bases). The CDR3 totals 13 residues. Between the trimmed V and J ends, which lost 6 bases and 11 bases, there was a span of 16 bases. Germline V lookup: CDR1 MNHEY, CDR2 SVGAGI. Here the CDR3 reads CASRETQGGKLFF. The CDR3 DNA is TGTGCCAGCAGGGAAACACAGGGTGGGAAACTGTTTTTT.

The V call is TRBV4-3, the J call TRBJ2-7; TRBD2 might be the D (6 bases). The V and J ends lost 4 bases and 4 bases respectively, with 11 bases between them. The CDR3 is made up of 13 amino acids. The germline CDR1 and CDR2 sequences are LGHNA and YSLEER. CDR3 DNA: TGCGCCAGCAGCCCAGGGACTCATTACGAGCAGTACTTC. This sequence encodes CASSPGTHYEQYF.

The rearrangement links TRBV9 to TRBJ2-7, with D perhaps TRBD1 (5 bases). This CDR3 contains 14 residues. V was clipped by 5 bases and J by 0 bases, with 12 bases between them. CDR1 and CDR2 (germline): SGDLS, YYNGEE. The CDR3 nucleotides read TGTGCCAGCAGTGAAACAGGAAGCTCCTACGAGCAGTACTTC. It codes for CASSETGSSYEQYF. Filled out from reference TRBV9 and TRBJ2-7, the complete variable domain reads DSGVTQTPKHLITATGQRVTLRCSPRSGDLSVYWYQQSLDQGLQFLIQYYNGEERAKGNILERFSAQQFPDLHSELNLSSLELGDSALYFCASSETGSSYEQYFGPGTRLTVT.

J is TRBJ2-2 and V is TRBV2; TRBD2 agrees at 14 bases. Germline V CDR1 and CDR2: SNHLY, FYNNEI. Trimming at V came to 6 bases and at J to 5 bases, leaving 8 bases not matched to a gene. CDR3 size: 17 residues. The CDR3 region is CASRHGLAGGWTGELFF. CDR3 DNA: TGTGCCAGCAGGCACGGACTAGCGGGGGGTTGGACCGGGGAGCTGTTTTTT.

This chain links TRBV5-1 with TRBJ2-7; D not certain. The germline CDR1 and CDR2 sequences are SGHRS and YFSETQ. The CDR3 is 17 residues long. V was trimmed by 0 bases and J by 5 bases, leaving 21 bases between them. The CDR3 here is CASSLGITGRSVDEQYF. CDR3 DNA: TGCGCCAGCAGCTTGGGCATCACGGGCCGATCGGTCGACGAGCAGTACTTC.

V usage is TRBV9 and J usage is TRBJ2-3; no definite D call. The CDR3 is made up of 14 amino acids. Germline CDR1 and CDR2: SGDLS and YYNGEE. The V and J ends lost 4 bases and 1 base respectively, with 10 bases between them. In DNA, the CDR3 is TGTGCCAGCAGCCCCCTTGGTGGCACAGATACGCAGTATTTT. This encodes CASSPLGGTDTQYF.

This clone was seen a single time. This chain links TRBV6-6 with TRBJ1-6; TRBD1 agrees at 7 bases. This CDR3 contains 15 residues. V gave up 7 bases and J gave up 7 bases; unmatched junction bases: 10. Germline CDR1 is MNHNY and CDR2 is SVGAGI (reference sequence). CDR3 amino acids: CASNIAGTVNSPLHF. DNA for the CDR3: TGTGCCAGCAACATCGCCGGGACAGTAAATTCACCCCTCCACTTT.

V gene TRBV2 combines with J gene TRBJ2-3; no reliable D call. Germline V lookup: CDR1 SNHLY, CDR2 FYNNEI. This CDR3 region has 15 residues. V dropped 6 bases and J dropped 3 bases, with 16 bases sitting between them. In nucleotides, the CDR3 is TGTGCCAGCAGGGGCCCGTTCCGCCAGACAGATACGCAGTATTTT. It encodes CASRGPFRQTDTQYF.

This clone was picked up one time. The chain combines TRBV6-5 with TRBJ1-1; tentative D call: TRBD1 (5 bases). CDR3 length: 14 amino acids. V lost 8 bases and J 6 bases, leaving 19 bases between the germline ends. Germline-derived CDR1 and CDR2 are MNHEY and SVGAGI. The CDR3 loop reads CASGTSKGKAEAFF. CDR3 in DNA: TGTGCCAGCGGTACGTCAAAGGGGAAGGCTGAAGCTTTCTTT.

The chain couples TRBV7-9 to TRBJ1-5; tentatively, D is TRBD1 (6 bases). This CDR3 is built from 12 residues. The germline gives CDR1 SEHNR, CDR2 FQNEAQ (reference sequence). The ends were cut back, 8 bases at V and 4 bases at J, with 9 bases in the middle. CDR3 in amino acids: CASAQGNQPQHF. CDR3 in DNA: TGTGCCAGCGCCCAGGGGAATCAGCCCCAGCATTTT.

This rearrangement joins TRBV28 to TRBJ1-3; a weak D match, TRBD1 (6 bases). Germline V CDR1 and CDR2: MDHEN, SYDVKM. The V end was cut by 5 bases, the J end by 4 bases, with 15 bases between. The CDR3 runs 15 residues. The CDR3 DNA sequence: TGTGCCAGCAGTACCGGGGGGGCGGTGGGAAACACCATATATTTT. Protein product: CASSTGGAVGNTIYF.

The chain is built from TRBV7-8 and TRBJ1-2; D is ambiguous. The CDR3 contains 14 residues. The V gene's germline CDR1 is SGHVS and CDR2 FQNEAQ. Trimming stripped 0 bases from V and 8 bases from J, with 13 bases between. The CDR3 DNA reads TGTGCCAGCAGCTTAGCGCAACGGCAGGAGGGCTACACCTTC. It codes for CASSLAQRQEGYTF.